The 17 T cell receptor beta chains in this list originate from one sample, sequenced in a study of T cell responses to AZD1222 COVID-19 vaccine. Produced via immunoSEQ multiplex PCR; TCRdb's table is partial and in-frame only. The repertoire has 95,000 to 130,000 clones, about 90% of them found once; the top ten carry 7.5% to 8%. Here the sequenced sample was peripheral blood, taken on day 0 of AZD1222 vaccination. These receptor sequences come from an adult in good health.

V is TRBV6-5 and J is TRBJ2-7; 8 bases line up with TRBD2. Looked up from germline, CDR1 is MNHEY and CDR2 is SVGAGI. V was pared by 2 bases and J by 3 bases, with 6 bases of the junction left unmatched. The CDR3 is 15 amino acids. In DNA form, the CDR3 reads TGTGCCAGCAGTTACGAGACGGGAGGGTTCTACGAGCAGTACTTC. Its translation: CASSYETGGFYEQYF.

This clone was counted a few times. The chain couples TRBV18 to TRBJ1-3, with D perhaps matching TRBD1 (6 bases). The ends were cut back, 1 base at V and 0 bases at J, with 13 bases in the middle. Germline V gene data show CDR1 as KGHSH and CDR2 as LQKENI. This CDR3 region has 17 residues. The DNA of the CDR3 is TGTGCCAGCTCACCACTTGGGGGCGCCCGCTCTGGAAACACCATATATTTT. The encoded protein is CASSPLGGARSGNTIYF.

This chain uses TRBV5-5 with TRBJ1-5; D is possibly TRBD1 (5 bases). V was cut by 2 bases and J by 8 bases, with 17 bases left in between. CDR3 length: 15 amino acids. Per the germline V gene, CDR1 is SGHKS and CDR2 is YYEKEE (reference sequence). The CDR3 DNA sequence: TGTGCCAGCAGCTTCGGAGTAACAGAAGGGGAGCCCCAGCATTTT. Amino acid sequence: CASSFGVTEGEPQHF.

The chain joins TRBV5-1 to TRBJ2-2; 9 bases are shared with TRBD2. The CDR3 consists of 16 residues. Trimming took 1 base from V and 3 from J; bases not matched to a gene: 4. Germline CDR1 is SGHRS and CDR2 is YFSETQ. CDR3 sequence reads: CASSLPIAGDTGELFF. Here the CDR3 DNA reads TGCGCCAGCAGCTTGCCGATAGCGGGAGACACCGGGGAGCTGTTTTTT.

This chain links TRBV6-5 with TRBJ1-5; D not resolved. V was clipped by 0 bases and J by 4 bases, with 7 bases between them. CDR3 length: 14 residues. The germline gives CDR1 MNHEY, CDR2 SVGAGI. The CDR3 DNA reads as TGTGCCAGCAGTTACTCGAAAGGGAATCAGCCCCAGCATTTT. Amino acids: CASSYSKGNQPQHF.

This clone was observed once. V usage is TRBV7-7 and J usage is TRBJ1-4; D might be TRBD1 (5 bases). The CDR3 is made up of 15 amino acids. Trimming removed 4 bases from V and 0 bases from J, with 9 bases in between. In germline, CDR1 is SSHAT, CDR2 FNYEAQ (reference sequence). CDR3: CASSSGRSTNEKLFF. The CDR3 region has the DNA TGTGCCAGCAGCTCGGGACGTTCAACTAATGAAAAACTGTTTTTT.

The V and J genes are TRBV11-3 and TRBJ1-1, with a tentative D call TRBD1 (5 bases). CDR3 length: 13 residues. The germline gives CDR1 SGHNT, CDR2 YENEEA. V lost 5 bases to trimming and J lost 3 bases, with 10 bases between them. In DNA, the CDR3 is TGTGCCAGCAGCCGGGACGGGGACACTGAAGCTTTCTTT. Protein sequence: CASSRDGDTEAFF.

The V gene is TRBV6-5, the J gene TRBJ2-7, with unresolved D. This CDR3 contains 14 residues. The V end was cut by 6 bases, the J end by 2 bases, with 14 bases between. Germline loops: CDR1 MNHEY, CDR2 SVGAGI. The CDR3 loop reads CASRRRTDTYEQYF. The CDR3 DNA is TGTGCCAGCAGGCGGCGGACGGATACCTACGAGCAGTACTTC.

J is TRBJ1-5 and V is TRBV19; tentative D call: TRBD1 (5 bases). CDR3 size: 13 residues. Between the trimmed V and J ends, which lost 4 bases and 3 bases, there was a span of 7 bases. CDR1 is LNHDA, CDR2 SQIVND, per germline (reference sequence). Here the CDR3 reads CASSTGLNQPQHF. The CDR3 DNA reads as TGTGCCAGTAGTACAGGGCTCAATCAGCCCCAGCATTTT.

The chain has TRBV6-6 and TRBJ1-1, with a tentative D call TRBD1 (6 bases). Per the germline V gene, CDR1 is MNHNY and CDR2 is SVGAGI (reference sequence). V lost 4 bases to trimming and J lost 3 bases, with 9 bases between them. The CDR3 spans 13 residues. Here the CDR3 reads CASSSGTYTEAFF. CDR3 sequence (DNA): TGTGCCAGCAGTTCAGGGACATACACTGAAGCTTTCTTT.

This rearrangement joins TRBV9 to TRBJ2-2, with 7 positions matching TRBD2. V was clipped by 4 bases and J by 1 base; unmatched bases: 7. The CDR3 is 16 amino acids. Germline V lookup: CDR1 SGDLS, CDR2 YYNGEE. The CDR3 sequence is CASSPQGGRNTGELFF. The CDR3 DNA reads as TGTGCCAGCAGCCCCCAAGGCGGGAGGAACACCGGGGAGCTGTTTTTT. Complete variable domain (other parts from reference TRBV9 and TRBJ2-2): DSGVTQTPKHLITATGQRVTLRCSPRSGDLSVYWYQQSLDQGLQFLIQYYNGEERAKGNILERFSAQQFPDLHSELNLSSLELGDSALYFCASSPQGGRNTGELFFGEGSRLTVL.

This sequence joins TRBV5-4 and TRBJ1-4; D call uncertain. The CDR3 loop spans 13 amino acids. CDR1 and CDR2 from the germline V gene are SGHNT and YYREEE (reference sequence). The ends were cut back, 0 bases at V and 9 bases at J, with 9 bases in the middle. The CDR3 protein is CASSLGTTKKLFF. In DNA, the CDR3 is TGTGCCAGCAGCTTGGGGACGACAAAAAAACTGTTTTTT.

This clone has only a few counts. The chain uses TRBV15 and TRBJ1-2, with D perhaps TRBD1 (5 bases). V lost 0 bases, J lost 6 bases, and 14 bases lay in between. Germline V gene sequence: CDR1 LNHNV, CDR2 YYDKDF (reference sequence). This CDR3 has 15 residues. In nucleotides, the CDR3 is TGTGCCACCAGCAGAGAGAAGGGGCCAGGGCATGGCTACACCTTC. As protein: CATSREKGPGHGYTF.

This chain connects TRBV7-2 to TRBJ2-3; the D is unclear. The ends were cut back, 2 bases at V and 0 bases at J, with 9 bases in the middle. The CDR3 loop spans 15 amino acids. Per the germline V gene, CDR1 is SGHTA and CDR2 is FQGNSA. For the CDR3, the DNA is TGTGCCAGCAGCTTATGGGCCCTTAGCACAGATACGCAGTATTTT. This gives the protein CASSLWALSTDTQYF.

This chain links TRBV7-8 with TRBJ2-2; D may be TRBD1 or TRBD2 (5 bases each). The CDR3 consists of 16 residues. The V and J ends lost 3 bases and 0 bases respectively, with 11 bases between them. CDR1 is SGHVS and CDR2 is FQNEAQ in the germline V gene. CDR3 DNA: TGTGCCAGCAGCTTTGGGACCCGGACGAACACCGGGGAGCTGTTTTTT. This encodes CASSFGTRTNTGELFF.

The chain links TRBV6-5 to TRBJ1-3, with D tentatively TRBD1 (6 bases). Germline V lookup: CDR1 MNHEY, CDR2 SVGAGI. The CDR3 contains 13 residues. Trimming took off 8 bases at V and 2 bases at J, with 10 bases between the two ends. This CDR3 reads CASGGGAGNTIYF. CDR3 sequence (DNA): TGTGCCAGCGGAGGGGGGGCTGGAAACACCATATATTTT.

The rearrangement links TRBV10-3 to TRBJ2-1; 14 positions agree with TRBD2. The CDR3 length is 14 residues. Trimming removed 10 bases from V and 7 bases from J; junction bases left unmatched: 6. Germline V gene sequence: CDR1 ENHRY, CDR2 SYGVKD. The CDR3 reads CASTGLAGGNEQFF. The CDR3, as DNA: TGTGCCAGCACCGGACTAGCGGGGGGTAATGAGCAGTTCTTC.